The present T cell receptor (beta chain) was sequenced within a study of blood T cell repertoires in COVID-19. TCRdb's copy holds only in-frame clones and misses some; the assay was immunoSEQ multiplex PCR. Here the sample spans 250,000 to 350,000 clones, about 88% being singletons. V lost 3 bases, J lost 3 bases, and 8 bases lay in between. Germline CDR1 KGHSH, CDR2 LQKENI. The CDR3 covers 13 residues. The chain uses TRBV18 and TRBJ1-1, with D possibly being TRBD1 (6 bases). Sequencing was done on a sample of peripheral blood. This receptor was identified in a human donor with COVID-19, enrolled during active disease. The donor label of this sample is uncertain. The CDR3 region is CASSPQGYTEAFF. For the CDR3, the DNA is TGTGCCAGCTCACCGCAGGGGTACACTGAAGCTTTCTTT.